This T cell receptor beta chain was captured in a study of identical twins. TCRdb reanalysed the 5' RACE reads using MiXCR and keeps one entry per CDR3 protein. The sample carries about 520,000 distinct CDR3 sequences, 20% to 25% recorded once. Germline V gives CDR1 SGHKS, CDR2 YYEKEE (reference sequence). The CDR3 length is 16 residues. Trimming at V came to 4 bases and at J to 7 bases, leaving 13 bases not matched to a gene. This sample also belongs to another study, concerning T cells expressing NK-cell markers.

The chain links TRBV5-5 to TRBJ1-4, with 7 bases matching TRBD1. The specimen was CD4+ T cells sorted from blood. The sequence came from a young woman in good health. DNA of the CDR3: TGTGCCAGCAGCCGGACAGGTCGGCAACTAACTGAAAAACTGTTTTTT. It is translated as CASSRTGRQLTEKLFF.